This TCR beta chain is from a study of blood T cell repertoires in COVID-19. The CDR3 has 13 amino acids. CDR1 is SGHDT, CDR2 YYEEEE, per germline. The V end lost 0 bases, the J end lost 8 bases, and 9 bases lay between the germline ends. TCRdb's copy holds only in-frame clones and misses some; the assay was immunoSEQ multiplex PCR. This sample yields around 370,000 clones, of which approximately 90% are seen a single time; 1.2% belongs to the top ten. The chain has TRBV5-6 and TRBJ2-1; D unresolved. This TCR was recovered from a woman younger than 30 who had recovered from COVID-19. Sequenced input: PBMCs or T cells enriched from blood (not recorded which). The CDR3 reads CASSLDTHDEQFF. The DNA of the CDR3 is TGTGCCAGCAGCTTGGACACCCACGATGAGCAGTTCTTC.